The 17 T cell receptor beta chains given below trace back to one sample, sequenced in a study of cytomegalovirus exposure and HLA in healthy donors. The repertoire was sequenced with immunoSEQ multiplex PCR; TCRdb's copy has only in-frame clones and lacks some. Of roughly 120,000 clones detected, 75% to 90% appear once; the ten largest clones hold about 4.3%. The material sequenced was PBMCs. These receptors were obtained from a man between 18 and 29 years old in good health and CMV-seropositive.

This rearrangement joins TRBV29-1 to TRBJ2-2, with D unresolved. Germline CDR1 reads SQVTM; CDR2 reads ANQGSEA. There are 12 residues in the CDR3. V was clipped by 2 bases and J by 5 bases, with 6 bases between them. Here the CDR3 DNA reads TGCAGCGTTGAAATTATAACCGGGGAGCTGTTTTTT. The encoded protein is CSVEIITGELFF.

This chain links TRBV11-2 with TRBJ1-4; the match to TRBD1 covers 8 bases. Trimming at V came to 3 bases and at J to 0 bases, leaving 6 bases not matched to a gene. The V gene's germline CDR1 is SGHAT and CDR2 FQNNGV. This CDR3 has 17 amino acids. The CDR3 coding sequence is TGTGCCAGCAGCTTCTCGTCAGGGGGCTCAACTAATGAAAAACTGTTTTTT. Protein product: CASSFSSGGSTNEKLFF.

CDR3 amino acids: CASSPLAGGSNEQFF. CDR3 nucleotides: TGTGCCAGCAGCCCCCTAGCGGGGGGATCCAATGAGCAGTTCTTC. The chain employs TRBV7-9 and TRBJ2-1; 11 positions match TRBD2. Trimming took 5 bases from V and 6 from J; bases not matched to a gene: 6. Germline V lookup: CDR1 SEHNR, CDR2 FQNEAQ (reference sequence). This CDR3 region has 15 residues.

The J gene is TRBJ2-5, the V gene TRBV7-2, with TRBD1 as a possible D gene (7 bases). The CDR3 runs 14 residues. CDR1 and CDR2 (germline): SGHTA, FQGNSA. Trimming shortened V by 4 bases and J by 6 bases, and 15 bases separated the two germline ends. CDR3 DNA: TGTGCCAGCAGCTCCCAGGGGGGCCTAAAGACCCAGTACTTC. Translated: CASSSQGGLKTQYF.

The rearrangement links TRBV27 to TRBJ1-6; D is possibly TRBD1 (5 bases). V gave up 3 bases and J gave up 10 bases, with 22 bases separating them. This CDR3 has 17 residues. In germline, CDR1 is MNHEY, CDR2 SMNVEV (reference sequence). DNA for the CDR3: TGTGCCAGCAGTTTGAGGTTGGGGACTCCCCCCGAATCACCCCTCCACTTT. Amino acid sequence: CASSLRLGTPPESPLHF.

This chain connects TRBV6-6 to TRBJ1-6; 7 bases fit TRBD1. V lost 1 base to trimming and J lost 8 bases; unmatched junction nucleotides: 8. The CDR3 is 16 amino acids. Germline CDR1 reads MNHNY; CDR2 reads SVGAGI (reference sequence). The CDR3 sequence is CASSYLSLTGDSPLHF. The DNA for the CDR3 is TGTGCCAGCAGTTACTTGAGTTTAACAGGGGATTCACCCCTCCACTTT.

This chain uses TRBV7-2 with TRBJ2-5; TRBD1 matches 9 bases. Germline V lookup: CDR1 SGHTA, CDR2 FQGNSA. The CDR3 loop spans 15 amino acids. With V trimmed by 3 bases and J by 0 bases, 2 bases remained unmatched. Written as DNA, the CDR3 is TGTGCCAGCAGCTTCTACAGGGGGCACCAAGAGACCCAGTACTTC. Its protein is CASSFYRGHQETQYF.

The CDR3 region is CASSMRGSYNEQFF. For the CDR3, the DNA is TGTGCCAGTAGTATGCGAGGTTCCTACAATGAGCAGTTCTTC. The V and J genes are TRBV19 and TRBJ2-1; D not certain. Trimming stripped 3 bases from V and 1 base from J, with 7 bases between. The germline gives CDR1 LNHDA, CDR2 SQIVND (reference sequence). There are 14 residues in the CDR3. The full variable domain, in which reference TRBV19 and TRBJ2-1 provide the parts outside the CDR3, is DGGITQSPKYLFRKEGQNVTLSCEQNLNHDAMYWYRQDPGQGLRLIYYSQIVNDFQKGDIAEGYSVSREKKESFPLTVTSAQKNPTAFYLCASSMRGSYNEQFFGPGTRLTVL.

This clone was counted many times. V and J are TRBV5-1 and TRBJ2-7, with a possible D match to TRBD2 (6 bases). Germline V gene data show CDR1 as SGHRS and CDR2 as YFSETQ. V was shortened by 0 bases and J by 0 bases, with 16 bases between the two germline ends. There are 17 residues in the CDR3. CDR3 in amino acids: CASSLEAGGTSSYEQYF. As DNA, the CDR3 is TGCGCCAGCAGCTTGGAGGCTGGGGGGACGAGCTCCTACGAGCAGTACTTC. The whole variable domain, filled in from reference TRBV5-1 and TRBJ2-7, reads KAGVTQTPRYLIKTRGQQVTLSCSPISGHRSVSWYQQTPGQGLQFLFEYFSETQRNKGNFPGRFSGRQFSNSRSEMNVSTLELGDSALYLCASSLEAGGTSSYEQYFGPGTRLTVT.

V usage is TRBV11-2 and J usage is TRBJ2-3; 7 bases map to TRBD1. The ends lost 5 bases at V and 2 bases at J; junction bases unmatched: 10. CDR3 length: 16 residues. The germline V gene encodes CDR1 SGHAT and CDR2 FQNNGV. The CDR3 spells CASSPSTGTATDTQYF. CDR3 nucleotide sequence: TGTGCCAGCAGCCCATCCACCGGGACAGCCACAGATACGCAGTATTTT. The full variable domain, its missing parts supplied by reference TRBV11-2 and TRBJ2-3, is EAGVAQSPRYKIIEKRQSVAFWCNPISGHATLYWYQQILGQGPKLLIQFQNNGVVDDSQLPKDRFSAERLKGVDSTLKIQPAKLEDSAVYLCASSPSTGTATDTQYFGPGTRLTVL.

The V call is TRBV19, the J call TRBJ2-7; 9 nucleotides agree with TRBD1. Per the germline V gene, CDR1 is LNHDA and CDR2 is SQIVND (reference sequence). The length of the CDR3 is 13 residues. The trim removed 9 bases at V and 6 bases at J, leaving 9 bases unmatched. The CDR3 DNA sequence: TGTGCCAGCGCGGGACAGGGACTCTCCGAGCAGTACTTC. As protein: CASAGQGLSEQYF.

CDR3 DNA sequence: TGCGCCAGCTCTCGGACTAGCGCGAACACAGATACGCAGTATTTT. The encoded protein is CASSRTSANTDTQYF. V gene TRBV10-1 combines with J gene TRBJ2-3, with 9 bases that match TRBD2. V dropped 8 bases and J dropped 2; count of bases not matched to a gene: 8. Germline V CDR1 and CDR2: WNHNN, SYGVQD (reference sequence). The CDR3 loop spans 15 amino acids.

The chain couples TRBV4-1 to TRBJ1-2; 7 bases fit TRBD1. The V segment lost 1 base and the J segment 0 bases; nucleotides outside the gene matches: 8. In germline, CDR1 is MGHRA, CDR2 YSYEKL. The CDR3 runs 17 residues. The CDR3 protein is CASSQGGGQRTNYGYTF. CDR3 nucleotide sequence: TGCGCCAGCAGCCAAGGAGGGGGACAGCGAACTAACTATGGCTACACCTTC.

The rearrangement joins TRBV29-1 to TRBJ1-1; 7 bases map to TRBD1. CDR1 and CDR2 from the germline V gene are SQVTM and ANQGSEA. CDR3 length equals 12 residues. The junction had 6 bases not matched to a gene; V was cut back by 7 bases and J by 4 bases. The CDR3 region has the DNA TGCAGCGGGTCCAGACAGGGCACTGAAGCTTTCTTT. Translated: CSGSRQGTEAFF.

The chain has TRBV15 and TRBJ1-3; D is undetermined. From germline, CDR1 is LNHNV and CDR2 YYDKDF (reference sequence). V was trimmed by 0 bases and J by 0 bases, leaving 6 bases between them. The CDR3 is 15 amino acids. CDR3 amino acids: CATSRDEASGNTIYF. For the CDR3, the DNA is TGTGCCACCAGCAGAGATGAGGCCTCTGGAAACACCATATATTTT.

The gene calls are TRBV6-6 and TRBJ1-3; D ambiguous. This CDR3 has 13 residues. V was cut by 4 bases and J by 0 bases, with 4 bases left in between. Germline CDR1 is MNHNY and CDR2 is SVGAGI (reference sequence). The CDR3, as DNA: TGTGCCAGCAGTTCCTACTCTGGAAACACCATATATTTT. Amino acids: CASSSYSGNTIYF.

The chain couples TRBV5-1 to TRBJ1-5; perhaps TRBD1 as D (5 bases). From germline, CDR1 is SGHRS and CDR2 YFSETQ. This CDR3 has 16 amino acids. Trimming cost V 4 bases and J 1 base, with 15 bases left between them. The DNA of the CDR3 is TGCGCCAGCAGCCCCGGTGGGGGAGGAAGCAATCAGCCCCAGCATTTT. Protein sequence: CASSPGGGGSNQPQHF.